Each of the 6 T cell receptor beta chains below was sequenced from the same sample in a study of blood T cell repertoires in COVID-19. Measured with immunoSEQ multiplex PCR; TCRdb has only the in-frame clones, and not every one. The profile covers about 180,000 clones, with 80% to 90% appearing a single time and roughly 1.5% taken by the ten largest. Sequencing was done on a sample of peripheral blood. The receptors stem from a woman aged 45-65 years with acute or convalescent COVID-19.

This clone was counted a single time. J is TRBJ1-6 and V is TRBV9; D remains ambiguous. The CDR3 is made up of 17 amino acids. Germline V CDR1 and CDR2: SGDLS, YYNGEE. Trimming shortened V by 1 base and J by 3 bases, and 14 bases separated the two germline ends. DNA for the CDR3: TGTGCCAGCAGCGTATCCCTCGACACGGACTATAATTCACCCCTCCACTTT. Translated: CASSVSLDTDYNSPLHF.

This chain links TRBV3-1 (or the pseudogene TRBV3-2) with TRBJ1-5; tentatively, D is TRBD1 (5 bases). Trimming cost V 3 bases and J 7 bases, with 16 bases left between them. This CDR3 is 15 amino acids long. Germline V gene sequence: CDR1 LGHDT, CDR2 YNNKEL (reference sequence). CDR3 region: CASSQSWGVGQPQHF. The CDR3 bases are TGTGCCAGCAGCCAGTCCTGGGGGGTAGGGCAGCCCCAGCATTTT.

The chain carries TRBV6-5 and TRBJ2-7, with TRBD1 identical over 7 bases. The germline V gene encodes CDR1 MNHEY and CDR2 SVGAGI. The trim removed 7 bases at V and 1 base at J, leaving 7 bases unmatched. The CDR3 runs 14 residues. CDR3 loop: CASTRTGRSYEQYF. Written as DNA, the CDR3 is TGTGCCAGCACTAGGACAGGACGGTCCTACGAGCAGTACTTC.

This clone was detected only once. The rearrangement links TRBV6-1 to TRBJ1-1; 10 positions agree with TRBD1. V trimming: 3 bases; J trimming: 5 bases; junction bases outside the gene matches: 9. CDR1 and CDR2 from the germline V gene are MNHNS and SASEGT. The CDR3 runs to 16 residues. The CDR3 loop reads CASSDISGTGVTEAFF. In nucleotides, the CDR3 is TGTGCCAGCAGTGACATTTCCGGGACAGGGGTTACTGAAGCTTTCTTT.

In its sample, this clone was seen once. J is TRBJ1-5 and V is TRBV5-6; TRBD1 might be the D (5 bases). Trimming left V 2 bases short and J 6 bases short, with 15 bases between. CDR1 and CDR2 (germline): SGHDT, YYEEEE. This CDR3 is built from 15 residues. CDR3 in amino acids: CASSFSPGKSQPQHF. CDR3 DNA sequence: TGTGCCAGCAGCTTTTCCCCAGGGAAAAGTCAGCCCCAGCATTTT.

The chain carries TRBV6-5 and TRBJ2-7; a possible D gene is TRBD1 (5 bases). The CDR3 contains 15 residues. CDR1 MNHEY and CDR2 SVGAGI come from the germline V gene. Trimming took 8 bases from V and 3 from J, leaving 20 bases between them. In nucleotides, the CDR3 is TGTGCCAGCCTAAGGAAAGGACATACCAGCTACGAGCAGTACTTC. Translation gives CASLRKGHTSYEQYF.